This TCR beta chain is from a study of blood T cell repertoires in COVID-19. In germline, CDR1 is LNHNV, CDR2 YYDKDF (reference sequence). The V and J ends lost 5 bases and 2 bases, in that order; junction bases with no gene match: 2. This CDR3 contains 14 residues. The table lists this clone with a few counts. Method: immunoSEQ multiplex PCR; TCRdb's copy keeps in-frame clones and lacks some. There are about 240,000 clones in the sample; 70% to 90% occur only once, and approximately 6.2% lies in the top ten. Source material: peripheral blood. The receptor comes from a man aged 55-75 years with acute or convalescent COVID-19. J is TRBJ2-7 and V is TRBV15, with 11 bases lining up with TRBD1. The CDR3 DNA follows: TGTGCCACCAGCTCGGACAGGGGGCCCTACGAGCAGTACTTC. The encoded protein is CATSSDRGPYEQYF.